A single sample is the source of the 11 T cell receptor beta chains below, sequenced in a study of cytomegalovirus exposure and HLA in healthy donors (TCRdb year 2017). Preparation of the library involved the immunoSEQ multiplex PCR assay. The multiplex PCR relied on a mix of 60 forward primers for TCR Vbeta segments and 13 reverse primers for TCR Jbeta segments. The table comes from immuneACCESS by way of TCRdb, which keeps in-frame sequences with V and J called. Part of the clones is missing from these tables; in studies checked, under half for an unresolved V gene and the rest for unknown reasons. This sample holds about 140,000 clones; 76% were observed only once. In total, the top ten clones hold over 3% of the sample. Input material: PBMCs. These receptors all stem from a middle-aged man in good health and CMV-seronegative.

The chain is built from TRBV5-5 and TRBJ2-7, with D perhaps matching TRBD1 (6 bases). V was cut by 1 base and J by 2 bases, with 13 bases left in between. CDR1 SGHKS and CDR2 YYEKEE come from the germline V gene (reference sequence). CDR3 size: 15 residues. The CDR3 bases are TGTGCCAGCAGCTTGTCACAGGGCTCTACCTACGAGCAGTACTTC. Translation gives CASSLSQGSTYEQYF.

The J gene is TRBJ2-3, the V gene TRBV7-3; D is unresolved. V was clipped by 5 bases and J by 2 bases, with 17 bases between them. The CDR3 is made up of 16 amino acids. From germline, CDR1 is SGHTA and CDR2 FQGTGA. The CDR3 sequence: CASSPRGYPPTDTQYF. The CDR3 nucleotides are TGTGCCAGCAGCCCCCGCGGCTACCCCCCCACAGATACGCAGTATTTT. Using reference TRBV7-3 and TRBJ2-3 for the parts outside the CDR3, the full variable domain is GAGVSQTPSNKVTEKGKYVELRCDPISGHTALYWYRQSLGQGPEFLIYFQGTGAADDSGLPNDRFFAVRPEGSVSTLKIQRTERGDSAVYLCASSPRGYPPTDTQYFGPGTRLTVL.

This chain links TRBV7-2 with TRBJ2-7, with 13 bases that match TRBD2. The length of the CDR3 is 15 residues. V lost 1 base to trimming and J lost 6 bases; unmatched junction nucleotides: 3. Germline V lookup: CDR1 SGHTA, CDR2 FQGNSA. CDR3 coding DNA: TGTGCCAGCAGCTTAGTAGGACTAGCGGGAGCCGAGCAGTACTTC. It is translated as CASSLVGLAGAEQYF.

The chain recombines TRBV7-8 with TRBJ1-5; D call uncertain. With 5 bases removed from V and 5 bases from J, the gap between germline ends came to 10 bases. The CDR3 contains 13 residues. CDR1 SGHVS and CDR2 FQNEAQ come from the germline V gene. The CDR3: CASSETAYQPQHF. CDR3 sequence (DNA): TGTGCCAGCAGCGAAACAGCTTATCAGCCCCAGCATTTT.

The table lists this clone with a few counts. V usage is TRBV7-3 and J usage is TRBJ1-4; D remains ambiguous. Deletions cut 0 bases from V and 10 bases from J, with 21 bases between. The CDR3 has 17 residues. CDR1 and CDR2 (germline): SGHTA, FQGTGA. In DNA, the CDR3 is TGTGCCAGCAGCTTAACGTCCGGGGAGGGAAGCCGCGGAAAACTGTTTTTT. Its translation: CASSLTSGEGSRGKLFF.

This clone occurred once. This sequence joins TRBV7-2 and TRBJ1-5; D unresolved. The V end was cut by 1 base, the J end by 2 bases, with 9 bases between. The CDR3 runs 15 residues. The germline CDR1 and CDR2 sequences are SGHTA and FQGNSA. CDR3 in amino acids: CASSLVGSGNQPQHF. In DNA, the CDR3 is TGTGCCAGCAGCTTAGTCGGGAGTGGCAATCAGCCCCAGCATTTT.

The chain couples TRBV9 to TRBJ1-1; D may be TRBD1 (5 bases). V dropped 5 bases and J dropped 0 bases, with 11 bases sitting between them. This CDR3 has 14 residues. Per the germline V gene, CDR1 is SGDLS and CDR2 is YYNGEE. CDR3 nucleotides: TGTGCCAGCAGTCTGGGGGGGATGAACACTGAAGCTTTCTTT. Translated, it gives CASSLGGMNTEAFF.

The V gene is TRBV28, the J gene TRBJ2-7; D is unclear. The V end lost 6 bases, the J end lost 3 bases, and 6 bases lay between the germline ends. This CDR3 has 11 amino acids. Germline CDR1 MDHEN, CDR2 SYDVKM. Here the CDR3 DNA reads TGTGCCAGCAGGGCCGTCTACGAGCAGTACTTC. Its protein product is CASRAVYEQYF.

This chain links TRBV5-1 with TRBJ1-4, with TRBD1 matching over 7 bases. This CDR3 comprises 15 residues. Germline loops: CDR1 SGHRS, CDR2 YFSETQ. The ends lost 4 bases at V and 3 bases at J; junction bases unmatched: 6. The CDR3 DNA follows: TGCGCCAGCAGCCGATTCGGGACAGCTAATGAAAAACTGTTTTTT. Its translation is CASSRFGTANEKLFF.

J is TRBJ1-1 and V is TRBV27, with D maybe TRBD1 (5 bases). The CDR3 is 14 residues long. CDR1 and CDR2 from the germline V gene are MNHEY and SMNVEV (reference sequence). Trimming removed 4 bases at V and 0 bases at J, with 9 bases between. The CDR3: CASSYQGMNTEAFF. The CDR3, as DNA: TGTGCCAGCAGTTATCAGGGCATGAACACTGAAGCTTTCTTT.

The rearrangement links TRBV9 to TRBJ2-5; D is perhaps TRBD1 (6 bases). CDR3 size: 16 residues. Germline values: CDR1 SGDLS, CDR2 YYNGEE. Trimming took off 2 bases at V and 4 bases at J, with 18 bases between the two ends. CDR3 sequence reads: CASSVAGTLSRETQYF. DNA for the CDR3: TGTGCCAGCAGCGTGGCCGGGACACTTTCCCGAGAGACCCAGTACTTC.